This TCR beta chain was recorded in a study of cytomegalovirus exposure and HLA in healthy donors. Study details: There were some 81 million unique TCRs (from HLA-typed donors) in an early data release. Study-level points and caveats: In a later analysis, TCR beta V- and J-gene trimming showed a link to a missense DCLRE1C variant. Evidence from a later analysis indicated that most CMV-associated TCR beta chains looked HLA-restricted.

Germline values: CDR1 MNHEY, CDR2 SMNVEV (reference sequence). CDR3 length: 13 residues. The trim removed 6 bases at V and 6 bases at J, leaving 6 bases unmatched. As for this clone: Its antigen is unknown.

PCR used 60 Vbeta primers and 13 Jbeta primers. TCRdb's table, derived via immunoSEQ multiplex PCR, lists solely in-frame clones and lacks some. The data show around 140,000 clones, with 70% to 85% seen just once and less than 3% held by the top ten. This clonotype was sampled from a male donor in good health and CMV-seronegative. V usage is TRBV27 and J usage is TRBJ2-3; 7 bases line up with TRBD2. Sequenced material: PBMCs. The CDR3 is CASRSGMGDTQYF. CDR3 DNA sequence: TGTGCCAGCAGAAGCGGGATGGGGGATACGCAGTATTTT.